This passage covers 30 T cell receptor beta chains from one sample sequenced in a study of post-analysis software for immune sequencing data. Study-level points and caveats: Relative to controls, patients had five TRBV segments at higher frequency, with TRBV5-6, TRBV5-1 and TRBV20-1 among these.

Tagging with unique molecular identifiers was a feature of the TCR beta cDNA libraries. A single record per CDR3 protein comes from TCRdb applying MiXCR to the PCR reads. The data contain 650,000 to 900,000 distinct CDR3 sequences, roughly 46% of them singletons. Their antigen targets remain unknown. The sequenced material came from blood. The source is a girl between 5 and 17 years old with multiple sclerosis.

The sample holds a few counts of this clonotype. The J gene is TRBJ2-7, the V gene TRBV30; TRBD2 aligns across 10 bases. Germline trimming cut 5 bases from V and 2 bases from J; bases unmatched to any gene: 6. CDR1 and CDR2 from the germline V gene are GTSNPN and SVGIG (reference sequence). This CDR3 spans 14 amino acids. In nucleotides, the CDR3 is TGTGCCTGGTCAGCGGGAGGGGAAGCCTACGAGCAGTACTTC. This sequence encodes CAWSAGGEAYEQYF.

This sequence joins TRBV3-1 and TRBJ2-5, with D tentatively TRBD1 (6 bases). The CDR3 is 14 residues long. V lost 2 bases to trimming and J lost 1 base, with 8 bases between them. CDR1 is LGHDT and CDR2 is YNNKEL in the germline V gene (reference sequence). DNA of the CDR3: TGTGCCAGCAGCCAAAGGACAGCCCAAGAGACCCAGTACTTC. Translated, it gives CASSQRTAQETQYF.

The V call is TRBV12-3 or TRBV12-4, the J call TRBJ1-2; 7 bases are a match to TRBD1. This CDR3 is built from 14 residues. V lost 4 bases and J lost 0; bases outside the gene matches: 2. CDR3 residues: CASSWTGTNYGYTF. The CDR3, as DNA: TGTGCCAGCAGTTGGACAGGCACTAACTATGGCTACACCTTC.

This clonotype has a handful of counts. The V gene is TRBV29-1, the J gene TRBJ2-1; TRBD2 is a possible D gene (5 bases). Trimming took 6 bases from V and 5 from J, leaving 26 bases between them. This CDR3 contains 17 residues. The V gene's germline CDR1 is SQVTM and CDR2 ANQGSEA. CDR3 amino acids: CSVGFRAVEVRHNEQFF. The CDR3 DNA follows: TGCAGCGTGGGATTCCGGGCGGTGGAGGTACGTCACAATGAGCAGTTCTTC.

This sequence joins TRBV4-2 and TRBJ2-7, with D hard to call. This CDR3 is built from 16 residues. CDR1 is LGHNA, CDR2 YNFKEQ, per germline. With 3 bases removed from V and 0 bases from J, the gap between germline ends came to 15 bases. In DNA form, the CDR3 reads TGTGCCAGCAGCCAGGAAGGACGGACGAACTCCTACGAGCAGTACTTC. Protein product: CASSQEGRTNSYEQYF.

The sample holds a few counts of this clonotype. This chain's CDR3 is CASSEQGTDTQYF. Written as DNA, the CDR3 is TGTGCCAGCAGCGAGCAGGGTACAGATACGCAGTATTTT. The V and J genes are TRBV2 and TRBJ2-3; TRBD1 is a possible D gene (5 bases). V was clipped by 6 bases and J by 3 bases, with 10 bases between them. There are 13 residues in the CDR3. Germline CDR1 is SNHLY and CDR2 is FYNNEI.

This clonotype was observed a handful of times. This sequence joins TRBV5-1 and TRBJ2-3; D possibly uses TRBD1 or TRBD2 (5 bases each). CDR3 length: 16 residues. Germline V gives CDR1 SGHRS, CDR2 YFSETQ. With 4 bases removed from V and 3 bases from J, the gap between germline ends came to 18 bases. CDR3 nucleotides: TGCGCCAGCAGCCGGGGAGTTGGTTGGGGGACAGATACGCAGTATTTT. This encodes CASSRGVGWGTDTQYF.

This clonotype occurred a few times. The junction departs from germline at one end; a sequencing error may be responsible. CDR3 region: CSIEDPGQGDYEQYF. The CDR3 DNA sequence: TGCAGCATTGAAGATCCGGGACAGGGGGACTACGAGCAGTACTTC. This chain uses TRBV29-1 with TRBJ2-7, with 11 bases aligning to TRBD1. The CDR3 is 15 amino acids. The germline V gene has CDR1 SQVTM and CDR2 ANQGSEA.

J is TRBJ1-1 and V is TRBV2; D may be TRBD1 (6 bases). V lost 9 bases and J lost 5, with 16 bases in between. The germline gives CDR1 SNHLY, CDR2 FYNNEI. This CDR3 has 13 residues. CDR3 region: CASQGNEVTEAFF. CDR3 nucleotides: TGTGCCAGTCAGGGGAATGAGGTTACTGAAGCTTTCTTT.

This chain links TRBV20-1 with TRBJ2-2, with D hard to call. V lost 3 bases to trimming and J lost 4 bases, with 9 bases between them. The CDR3 contains 13 residues. Germline CDR1 DFQATT, CDR2 SNEGSKA (reference sequence). The CDR3 bases are TGCAGTGCTAGGACCCAGTCCACCGGGGAGCTGTTTTTT. Translating gives CSARTQSTGELFF.

The chain joins TRBV6-6 to TRBJ2-5, with 8 bases fitting TRBD1. The CDR3 is made up of 15 amino acids. The germline V gene has CDR1 MNHNY and CDR2 SVGAGI (reference sequence). With V trimmed by 5 bases and J by 0 bases, 5 bases remained unmatched. This CDR3 reads CASSDRGRDQETQYF. CDR3 coding DNA: TGTGCCAGCAGTGACAGGGGACGGGACCAAGAGACCCAGTACTTC.

The table lists this clonotype with a few counts. This chain links TRBV6-5 with TRBJ2-7; TRBD1 matches at 7 bases. V lost 10 bases and J lost 6; bases outside the gene matches: 12. There are 13 residues in the CDR3. In germline, CDR1 is MNHEY, CDR2 SVGAGI. CDR3 DNA sequence: TGTGCCACCCGGGGACAGAGACTTACCGAGCAGTACTTC. Its translation is CATRGQRLTEQYF.

The genes are TRBV6-5 and TRBJ2-1; 10 nucleotides align to TRBD2. Germline loops: CDR1 MNHEY, CDR2 SVGAGI. The V and J ends lost 8 bases and 6 bases, in that order; junction bases with no gene match: 10. The CDR3 is 15 residues long. In DNA, the CDR3 is TGTGCCAGCTCAGCTAGCGGGAGTCCCACCAATGAGCAGTTCTTC. Its protein is CASSASGSPTNEQFF.

The chain couples TRBV12-3 or TRBV12-4 to TRBJ1-2; 7 positions match TRBD1. CDR3 length equals 15 residues. With V trimmed by 2 bases and J by 3 bases, 6 bases remained unmatched. The DNA for the CDR3 is TGTGCCAGCAGTTTACCAACACAGGGGCACTATGGCTACACCTTC. Its translation is CASSLPTQGHYGYTF.

This clonotype was observed many times. J is TRBJ2-7 and V is TRBV20-1; TRBD1 is a possible D gene (7 bases). The CDR3 has 13 residues. Germline V CDR1 and CDR2: DFQATT, SNEGSKA (reference sequence). Trimming cost V 8 bases and J 6 bases, with 20 bases left between them. The CDR3 bases are TGCAGTACAAACAGGGGCGGGGTTGCCGAGCAGTACTTC. It yields the protein CSTNRGGVAEQYF.

This clonotype has only a few counts. DNA of the CDR3: TGTGCCAGTGGGACAGCCTATGGCTACACCTTC. Translated: CASGTAYGYTF. This chain connects TRBV11-3 to TRBJ1-2; 7 bases agree with TRBD1. Trimming removed 9 bases from V and 4 bases from J; junction bases left unmatched: 2. Germline CDR1 reads SGHNT; CDR2 reads YENEEA. This CDR3 comprises 11 residues.

About this clonotype itself: The junction and the germline gene differ at one end; a read error may be behind it. This sequence joins TRBV25-1 and TRBJ2-1, with D maybe TRBD1 (6 bases). The CDR3 spans 12 residues. CDR1 is MGHDK and CDR2 is SYGVNS in the germline V gene. The CDR3 region has the DNA TGTGCCAGCGGGGGCGTATTCAATGAGCAGTTTTTC. Its translation is CASGGVFNEQFF. The full variable domain, in which reference TRBV25-1 and TRBJ2-1 provide the parts outside the CDR3, is EADIYQTPRYLVIGTGKKITLECSQTMGHDKMYWYQQDPGMELHLIHYSYGVNSTEKGDLSSESTVSRIRTEHFPLTLESARPSHTSQYLCASGGVFNEQFFGPGTRLTVL.

The chain couples TRBV29-1 to TRBJ2-1; the D is unclear. CDR1 SQVTM and CDR2 ANQGSEA come from the germline V gene. V was clipped by 8 bases and J by 4 bases, with 15 bases between them. The CDR3 runs 13 residues. This chain's CDR3 is CSTYGQTYNEQFF. CDR3 in DNA: TGCAGCACCTATGGGCAGACTTACAATGAGCAGTTCTTC.

This clonotype has more than one count but fewer than ten. This chain joins TRBV7-2 and TRBJ2-3; 10 bases agree with TRBD2. The germline CDR1 and CDR2 sequences are SGHTA and FQGNSA. The junction had 7 bases not matched to a gene; V was cut back by 5 bases and J by 2 bases. The CDR3 length is 16 residues. The CDR3 bases are TGTGCCAGCAGCGCGACTAGCGGGCGAGTCACAGATACGCAGTATTTT. This translates into CASSATSGRVTDTQYF. The variable domain in full, with the rest retrieved from reference TRBV7-2 and TRBJ2-3, is GAGVSQSPSNKVTEKGKDVELRCDPISGHTALYWYRQSLGQGLEFLIYFQGNSAPDKSGLPSDRFSAERTGGSVSTLTIQRTQQEDSAVYLCASSATSGRVTDTQYFGPGTRLTVL.

The rearrangement uses TRBV6-5 and TRBJ1-4; TRBD1 matches at 9 bases. V trimming: 5 bases; J trimming: 8 bases; junction bases outside the gene matches: 9. CDR1 is MNHEY, CDR2 SVGAGI, per germline. This CDR3 spans 15 amino acids. The CDR3 DNA reads TGTGCCAGCAGTGAACCCGGACAGGGGATAGAAAAACTGTTTTTT. It encodes CASSEPGQGIEKLFF.

The V gene is TRBV12-3 or TRBV12-4, the J gene TRBJ2-1, with 9 bases fitting TRBD1. With V trimmed by 3 bases and J by 3 bases, 6 bases remained unmatched. CDR3 length equals 16 residues. The CDR3 nucleotides read TGTGCCAGCAGTTTTCCCCAGGGACAGGGCTACAATGAGCAGTTCTTC. Its translation is CASSFPQGQGYNEQFF.

The chain carries TRBV11-2 and TRBJ2-3, with 10 bases that match TRBD1. J was trimmed by 2 bases and V by 3 bases; bases with no gene match: 5. The germline gives CDR1 SGHAT, CDR2 FQNNGV. The CDR3 contains 16 residues. The CDR3 bases are TGTGCCAGCAGCTTCAGGGGACAGGGGTACACAGATACGCAGTATTTT. Protein: CASSFRGQGYTDTQYF. Supplemented by reference TRBV11-2 and TRBJ2-3, the full variable domain reads EAGVAQSPRYKIIEKRQSVAFWCNPISGHATLYWYQQILGQGPKLLIQFQNNGVVDDSQLPKDRFSAERLKGVDSTLKIQPAKLEDSAVYLCASSFRGQGYTDTQYFGPGTRLTVL.

The chain links TRBV6-2 or TRBV6-3 to TRBJ2-2, with D possibly matching TRBD1 (5 bases). Trimming took off 6 bases at V and 6 bases at J, with 14 bases between the two ends. Looked up from germline, CDR1 is MNHEY and CDR2 is SVGEGT. The CDR3 has 14 amino acids. The CDR3 protein is CASRDLGAPGELFF. As DNA, the CDR3 is TGTGCCAGCAGAGACTTAGGGGCACCCGGGGAGCTGTTTTTT.

The rearrangement links TRBV20-1 to TRBJ2-5; 8 nucleotides agree with TRBD1. With the DNA end fitting TRBJ2-7 better, the J assignment may be wrong. This CDR3 has 14 amino acids. The germline V gene has CDR1 DFQATT and CDR2 SNEGSKA (reference sequence). The DNA of the CDR3 is TGCAGTGCTAGAACCAGGGGGCAGGTGGGCGAGCAGTACTTC. Translated, it gives CSARTRGQVGEQYF.

Details on this clonotype: A read error may account for a junction end that differs from germline. The chain couples TRBV20-1 to TRBJ1-2; D might be TRBD1 (6 bases). The CDR3 spans 12 residues. Germline lookup yields CDR1 DFQATT and CDR2 SNEGSKA (reference sequence). The CDR3 DNA sequence: TGCAGGGCTACACAGGGAGTCTATGGCTACACCTTC. It is translated as CRATQGVYGYTF.

This clonotype appeared a few times. V is TRBV6-2 or TRBV6-3 and J is TRBJ2-7; 12 bases are a match to TRBD2. The DNA end is more similar to TRBJ2-5, so the J call may be wrong. In germline, CDR1 is MNHEY, CDR2 SVGEGT. The length of the CDR3 is 19 residues. CDR3 loop: CASSYYRQKASGRAETQYF. For the CDR3, the DNA is TGTGCCAGCAGTTACTACCGACAGAAGGCTAGCGGGAGGGCAGAGACCCAGTACTTC.

This clonotype was seen only a few times. In DNA form, the CDR3 reads TGTGCCAGCAGTGGAAACAATGAGCAGTTCTTC. It translates to CASSGNNEQFF. This rearrangement joins TRBV2 to TRBJ2-1; no clear D gene. There are 11 residues in the CDR3. Trimming removed 4 bases at V and 5 bases at J, with 3 bases between. Germline V gene data show CDR1 as SNHLY and CDR2 as FYNNEI.

This clonotype was seen only a few times. This chain uses TRBV9 with TRBJ2-5, with D unresolved. The CDR3 spans 14 residues. In germline, CDR1 is SGDLS, CDR2 YYNGEE. Trimming pared 1 base from V and 1 base from J, leaving 8 bases between. Written as DNA, the CDR3 is TGTGCCAGCAGCGTACCCGACCCCCAAGAGACCCAGTACTTC. The encoded protein is CASSVPDPQETQYF.

The V and J genes are TRBV12-3 or TRBV12-4 and TRBJ2-1, with 10 positions matching TRBD2. With V trimmed by 5 bases and J by 8 bases, 15 bases remained unmatched. This CDR3 has 17 amino acids. The DNA for the CDR3 is TGTGCCAGCAGTCCGTATCAACTAGCGGGGTCGTGGGATGAGCAGTTCTTC. It translates to CASSPYQLAGSWDEQFF.

The chain carries TRBV5-5 and TRBJ2-7; possibly TRBD2 for D (5 bases). Trimming shortened V by 0 bases and J by 4 bases, and 14 bases separated the two germline ends. Germline V gene data show CDR1 as SGHKS and CDR2 as YYEKEE (reference sequence). The CDR3 consists of 15 residues. Written as DNA, the CDR3 is TGTGCCAGCAGCTTGGCGGTAGCGACCTTTTACGAGCAGTACTTC. This codes for CASSLAVATFYEQYF.